Shown below are 10 T cell receptor beta chains from a single sample sequenced in a study of T cells in Graves' hyperthyroidism and ophthalmopathy. RNA transcripts provided the source from which TCR beta CDR3 regions were amplified. Using the HTBI primer set, a first-round RT-PCR was run on the TCR CDR3. TCRdb ran MiXCR on the multiplex PCR reads and lists one entry per CDR3 protein. The sample has tens of thousands of distinct CDR3 sequences; about 50% are singletons. The sample comprised blood. The receptors were sampled from an older woman with Graves' ophthalmopathy.

The V gene is TRBV7-6, the J gene TRBJ2-1; 11 nucleotides match TRBD2. Germline CDR1 reads SGHVS; CDR2 reads FNYEAQ. The CDR3 is 14 amino acids. CDR3 nucleotide sequence: TGTGCTACCGGTAGCGGGGGGGCCTACAATGAGCAGTTCTTC. It encodes CATGSGGAYNEQFF.

The V call is TRBV7-2, the J call TRBJ2-3, with 8 positions matching TRBD2. V lost 5 bases, J lost 3 bases, and 10 bases stayed unmatched. This CDR3 has 16 amino acids. In germline, CDR1 is SGHTA, CDR2 FQGNSA. CDR3 DNA: TGTGCCAGCAGCATACTAGCGGCAGGGCGAACAGATACGCAGTATTTT. Its protein product is CASSILAAGRTDTQYF.

This clonotype came up many times. Written as DNA, the CDR3 is TGTGCCAGCAGTCCGGAGGCGGGACAGGCTAACTATGGCTACACCTTC. It is translated as CASSPEAGQANYGYTF. The chain employs TRBV6-5 and TRBJ1-2, with TRBD1 matching over 8 bases. The germline CDR1 and CDR2 sequences are MNHEY and SVGAGI. The CDR3 contains 16 residues. With V trimmed by 5 bases and J by 0 bases, 8 bases remained unmatched.

The sample holds many counts of this clonotype. This chain connects TRBV12-3 or TRBV12-4 to TRBJ2-3; D is perhaps TRBD1 or TRBD2 (5 bases each). With 4 bases removed from V and 1 base from J, the gap between germline ends came to 9 bases. The CDR3 has 14 amino acids. As DNA, the CDR3 is TGTGCCAGCAGTTGGGGGAGCGGCACAGATACGCAGTATTTT. It yields the protein CASSWGSGTDTQYF.

The chain links TRBV7-9 to TRBJ2-2; 8 bases are shared with TRBD2. CDR1 is SEHNR and CDR2 is FQNEAQ in the germline V gene (reference sequence). V shed 4 bases and J 8 bases; nucleotides not matched to a gene: 9. This CDR3 has 15 residues. CDR3: CASSSVLAATGELFF. DNA of the CDR3: TGTGCCAGCAGCTCAGTACTAGCGGCCACGGGGGAGCTGTTTTTT. The full variable domain, rest sourced from reference TRBV7-9 and TRBJ2-2, is DTGVSQNPRHKITKRGQNVTFRCDPISEHNRLYWYRQTLGQGPEFLTYFQNEAQLEKSRLLSDRFSAERPKGSFSTLEIQRTEQGDSAMYLCASSSVLAATGELFFGEGSRLTVL.

The sample holds many counts of this clonotype. The gene calls are TRBV7-8 and TRBJ2-5, with unresolved D. The germline gives CDR1 SGHVS, CDR2 FQNEAQ. Trimming left V 2 bases short and J 4 bases short, with 5 bases between. This CDR3 has 12 amino acids. This chain's CDR3 is CASSLSGETQYF. Written as DNA, the CDR3 is TGTGCCAGCAGCTTATCGGGAGAGACCCAGTACTTC. The full variable domain, completed using reference TRBV7-8 and TRBJ2-5, is GAGVSQSPRYKVAKRGQDVALRCDPISGHVSLFWYQQALGQGPEFLTYFQNEAQLDKSGLPSDRFFAERPEGSVSTLKIQRTQQEDSAVYLCASSLSGETQYFGPGTRLLVL.

The V and J genes are TRBV20-1 and TRBJ2-7, with 7 positions matching TRBD2. The CDR3 extends over 12 amino acids. The germline V gene has CDR1 DFQATT and CDR2 SNEGSKA (reference sequence). J lost 9 bases, V lost 0 bases, and 5 bases had no gene match. CDR3 bases: TGCAGTGCTAGAGATATACTAGCGAGGCAGTACTTC. Its protein is CSARDILARQYF.

This clonotype is classed as medium-sized. The chain employs TRBV20-1 and TRBJ2-7; D is perhaps TRBD1 (5 bases). Germline lookup yields CDR1 DFQATT and CDR2 SNEGSKA (reference sequence). Trimming removed 3 bases at V and 5 bases at J, with 17 bases between. The CDR3 consists of 14 residues. The CDR3 bases are TGCAGTGCTAGTGACAGCTGGGGTACGAACGAGCAGTACTTC. Residues: CSASDSWGTNEQYF.

Written as DNA, the CDR3 is TGTGCCAGCAGCTTACCGGGACAGGGTCGGGATGGCTACACCTTC. Its protein product is CASSLPGQGRDGYTF. The chain employs TRBV7-8 and TRBJ1-2; 9 positions agree with TRBD1. V shed 2 bases and J 6 bases; nucleotides not matched to a gene: 7. CDR1 is SGHVS and CDR2 is FQNEAQ in the germline V gene. The CDR3 consists of 15 residues.

V is TRBV20-1 and J is TRBJ2-2; D gene uncertain. CDR1 and CDR2 (germline): DFQATT, SNEGSKA (reference sequence). CDR3 length: 11 amino acids. V lost 0 bases to trimming and J lost 8 bases, with 4 bases between them. CDR3 nucleotides: TGCAGTGCTAGAGATACGGGGGAGCTGTTTTTT. Residues: CSARDTGELFF.